These T cell receptor beta chains were read from a single sample in a study of blood T cell repertoires in COVID-19. Method: immunoSEQ multiplex PCR; TCRdb's copy keeps in-frame clones and lacks some. The sample yields about 440,000 clones, roughly 89% seen once. The sequenced sample was peripheral blood. The origin of the receptors is a woman in her thirties with acute or convalescent COVID-19. Each CDR3 is given with its conserved first and last residue. The order of the fields is CDR3 length, D gene, V gene, clone size, J gene, CDR3 DNA, CDR3 protein. A D gene is named only where the DNA matches it firmly. A row's size may be missing; if present it is once, few, many or a size class.

cdr3_length: 12; d_call: NA; v_call: TRBV28; clone_size: NA; j_call: TRBJ1-2; cdr3_nt: TGTGCCAGCACCGCGGGGAGCTATGGCTACACCTTC; cdr3_aa: CASTAGSYGYTF
cdr3_length: 14; d_call: NA; v_call: TRBV9; clone_size: once; j_call: TRBJ2-5; cdr3_nt: TGTGCCAGCAGCGTAGGACTAGAGGAAGAGACCCAGTACTTC; cdr3_aa: CASSVGLEEETQYF
cdr3_length: 17; d_call: TRBD1; v_call: TRBV7-9; clone_size: once; j_call: TRBJ2-3; cdr3_nt: TGTGCCAGCAGCTTAATTGTGACAGGGGTTATCACAGATACGCAGTATTTT; cdr3_aa: CASSLIVTGVITDTQYF
cdr3_length: 13; d_call: TRBD1; v_call: TRBV6-5; clone_size: NA; j_call: TRBJ1-6; cdr3_nt: TGTGCCAGCAGGTTGACAGGGCCCTCACCCCTCCACTTT; cdr3_aa: CASRLTGPSPLHF
cdr3_length: 17; d_call: TRBD1; v_call: TRBV5-5; clone_size: NA; j_call: TRBJ2-7; cdr3_nt: TGTGCCAGCAGCCCCGCTATGGGACAGGGGGCTAGAAACGAGCAGTACTTC; cdr3_aa: CASSPAMGQGARNEQYF
cdr3_length: 15; d_call: TRBD1; v_call: TRBV30; clone_size: NA; j_call: TRBJ1-5; cdr3_nt: TGTGCCTGGGACCGAAAACAGGGGAACAATCAGCCCCAGCATTTT; cdr3_aa: CAWDRKQGNNQPQHF
cdr3_length: 17; d_call: NA; v_call: TRBV5-8; clone_size: NA; j_call: TRBJ1-5; cdr3_nt: TGTGCCAGCAGCTTGGGGAGGGGTCCGGGGTCCAATCAGCCCCAGCATTTT; cdr3_aa: CASSLGRGPGSNQPQHF
cdr3_length: 15; d_call: TRBD1; v_call: TRBV6-5; clone_size: NA; j_call: TRBJ1-2; cdr3_nt: TGTGCCAGCAGTTACAGGGGACAGGGTGACTTTGGCTACACCTTC; cdr3_aa: CASSYRGQGDFGYTF
cdr3_length: 14; d_call: NA; v_call: TRBV4-1; clone_size: NA; j_call: TRBJ2-3; cdr3_nt: TGCGCCAGCAGCCCCGGAACGCAGGGAGATACGCAGTATTTT; cdr3_aa: CASSPGTQGDTQYF
cdr3_length: 16; d_call: TRBD2; v_call: TRBV24-1; clone_size: NA; j_call: TRBJ2-3; cdr3_nt: TGTGCCACCAGTGACCGCGGTAGCGGGGGGCGAGATACGCAGTATTTT; cdr3_aa: CATSDRGSGGRDTQYF
cdr3_length: 18; d_call: TRBD2; v_call: TRBV4-2; clone_size: NA; j_call: TRBJ2-3; cdr3_nt: TGTGCCAGCAGCCAACAACACCGCCCGACTAGCGGGGCAGATACGCAGTATTTT; cdr3_aa: CASSQQHRPTSGADTQYF
cdr3_length: 16; d_call: NA; v_call: TRBV10-3; clone_size: NA; j_call: TRBJ2-1; cdr3_nt: TGTGCCATCAGTGATGGGGGGGCGTCGGCATACAATGAGCAGTTCTTC; cdr3_aa: CAISDGGASAYNEQFF
cdr3_length: 12; d_call: NA; v_call: TRBV4-1; clone_size: NA; j_call: TRBJ2-7; cdr3_nt: TGCGCCAGCAGCCAAGACAGGGTCGAGCAGTACTTC; cdr3_aa: CASSQDRVEQYF
cdr3_length: 15; d_call: TRBD1; v_call: TRBV5-6; clone_size: NA; j_call: TRBJ1-5; cdr3_nt: TGTGCCAGCAGCTTGGCGACAGGGGGGTCACAGCCCCAGCATTTT; cdr3_aa: CASSLATGGSQPQHF
cdr3_length: 15; d_call: NA; v_call: TRBV7-9; clone_size: few; j_call: TRBJ2-7; cdr3_nt: TGTGCCAGCAGCCCCCGGGGTATTGATGCGTACGAGCAGTACTTC; cdr3_aa: CASSPRGIDAYEQYF
cdr3_length: 13; d_call: TRBD1; v_call: TRBV20-1; clone_size: NA; j_call: TRBJ1-2; cdr3_nt: TGCAGTGCTAGTAGGGGACAGGGAGTGGGCTACACCTTC; cdr3_aa: CSASRGQGVGYTF